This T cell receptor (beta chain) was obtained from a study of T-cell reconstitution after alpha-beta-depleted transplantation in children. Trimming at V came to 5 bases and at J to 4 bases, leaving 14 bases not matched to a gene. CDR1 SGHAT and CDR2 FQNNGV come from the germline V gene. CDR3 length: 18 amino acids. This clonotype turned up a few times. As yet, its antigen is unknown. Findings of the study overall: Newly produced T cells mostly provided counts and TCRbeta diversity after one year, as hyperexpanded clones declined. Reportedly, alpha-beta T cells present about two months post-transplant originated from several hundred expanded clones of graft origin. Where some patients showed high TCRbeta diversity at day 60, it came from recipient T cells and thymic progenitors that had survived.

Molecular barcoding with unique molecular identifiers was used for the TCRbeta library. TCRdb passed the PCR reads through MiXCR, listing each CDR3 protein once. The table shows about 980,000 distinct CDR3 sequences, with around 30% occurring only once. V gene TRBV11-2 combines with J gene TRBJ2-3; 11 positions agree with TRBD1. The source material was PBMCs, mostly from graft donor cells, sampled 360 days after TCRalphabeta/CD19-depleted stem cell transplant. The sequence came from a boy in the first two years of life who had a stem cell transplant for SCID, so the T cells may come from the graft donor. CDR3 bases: TGTGCCAGCAGCCCAAATATCGGGACAGGGGGGGGCTCAGATACGCAGTATTTT. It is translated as CASSPNIGTGGGSDTQYF.